One T cell receptor beta chain is described in this entry. The V gene's germline CDR1 is KGHSH and CDR2 LQKENI. The CDR3 is made up of 13 amino acids. The V and J ends lost 3 bases and 1 base respectively, with 6 bases between them. One entry per CDR3 protein, called by TCRdb with MiXCR from the RT-PCR reads. The table lists around 90,000 distinct CDR3 sequences, about 44% of them singletons. This entry belongs to a study of patients and donors after allogeneic stem cell transplantation. This receptor was taken from a human donor who was either an allogeneic HSCT recipient or a stem cell or donor lymphocyte infusion donor (not recorded which). It is not recorded whose cells these are; they may come from a transplant donor. The chain is built from TRBV18 and TRBJ1-1; D is unresolved. Sequences were obtained from blood, either unsorted or a sorted T cell fraction (not recorded which). CDR3 in amino acids: CASSPQANTEAFF. In nucleotides, the CDR3 is TGTGCCAGCTCACCGCAGGCGAACACTGAAGCTTTCTTT.